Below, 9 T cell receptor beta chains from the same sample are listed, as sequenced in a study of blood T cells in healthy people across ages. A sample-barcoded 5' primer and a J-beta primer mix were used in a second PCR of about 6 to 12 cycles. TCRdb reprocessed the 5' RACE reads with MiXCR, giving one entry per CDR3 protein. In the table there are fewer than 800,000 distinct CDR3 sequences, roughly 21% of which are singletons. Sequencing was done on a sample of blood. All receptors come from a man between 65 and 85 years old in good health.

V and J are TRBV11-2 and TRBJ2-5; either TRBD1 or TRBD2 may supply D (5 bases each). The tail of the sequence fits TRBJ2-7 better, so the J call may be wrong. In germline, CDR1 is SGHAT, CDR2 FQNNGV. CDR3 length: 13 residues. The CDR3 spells CASRGVKTYEQYF. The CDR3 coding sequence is TGTGCCAGCAGGGGGGTGAAGACCTACGAGCAGTACTTC.

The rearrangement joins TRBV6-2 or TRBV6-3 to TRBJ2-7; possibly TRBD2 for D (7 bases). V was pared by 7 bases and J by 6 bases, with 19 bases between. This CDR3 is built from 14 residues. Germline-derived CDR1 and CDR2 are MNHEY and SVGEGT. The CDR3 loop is CASNENGGLSEQYF. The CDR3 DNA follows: TGTGCCAGCAACGAAAACGGGGGGCTTAGCGAGCAGTACTTC.

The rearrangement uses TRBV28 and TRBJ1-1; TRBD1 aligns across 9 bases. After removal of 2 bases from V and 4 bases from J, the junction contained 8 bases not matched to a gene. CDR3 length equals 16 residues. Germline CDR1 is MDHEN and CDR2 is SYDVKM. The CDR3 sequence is CASSLPLGTGSTEAFF. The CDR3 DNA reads TGTGCCAGCAGTTTACCCCTCGGGACAGGGAGCACTGAAGCTTTCTTT.

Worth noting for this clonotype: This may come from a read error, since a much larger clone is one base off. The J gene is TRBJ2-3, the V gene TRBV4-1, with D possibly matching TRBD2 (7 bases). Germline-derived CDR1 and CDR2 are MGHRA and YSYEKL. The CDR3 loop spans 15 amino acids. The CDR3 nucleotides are TGCGCCAGCAGCCAAGACGGCGGGGGCACAGATACGCAGTGTTTT. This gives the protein CASSQDGGGTDTQCF.

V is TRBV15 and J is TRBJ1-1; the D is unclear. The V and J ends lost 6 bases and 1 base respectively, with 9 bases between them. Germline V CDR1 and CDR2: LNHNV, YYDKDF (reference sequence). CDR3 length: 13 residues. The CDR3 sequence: CATSWGANTEAFF. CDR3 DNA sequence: TGTGCCACCAGTTGGGGTGCGAACACTGAAGCTTTCTTT.

DNA of the CDR3: TGCAGTGCTAGAGTGGGCTGGAGCTCCTACAATGAGCAGTTCTTC. It yields the protein CSARVGWSSYNEQFF. The chain links TRBV20-1 to TRBJ2-1; no reliable D call. V lost 1 base to trimming and J lost 0 bases, with 10 bases between them. This CDR3 spans 15 amino acids. Germline V CDR1 and CDR2: DFQATT, SNEGSKA (reference sequence).

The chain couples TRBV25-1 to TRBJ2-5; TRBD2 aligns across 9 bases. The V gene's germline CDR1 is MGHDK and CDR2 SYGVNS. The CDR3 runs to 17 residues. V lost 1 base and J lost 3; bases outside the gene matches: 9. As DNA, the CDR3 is TGTGCCAGCAGTGAATCAAGGCGGGCTAGCGGGAAAGAGACCCAGTACTTC. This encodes CASSESRRASGKETQYF.

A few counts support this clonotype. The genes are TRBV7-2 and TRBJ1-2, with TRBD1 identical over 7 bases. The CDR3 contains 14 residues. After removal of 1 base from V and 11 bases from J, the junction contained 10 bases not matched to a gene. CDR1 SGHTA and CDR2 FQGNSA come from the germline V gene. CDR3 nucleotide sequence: TGTGCCAGCAGCTTAGGGGGACAGCTGGTAGGGTACACCTTC. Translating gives CASSLGGQLVGYTF.

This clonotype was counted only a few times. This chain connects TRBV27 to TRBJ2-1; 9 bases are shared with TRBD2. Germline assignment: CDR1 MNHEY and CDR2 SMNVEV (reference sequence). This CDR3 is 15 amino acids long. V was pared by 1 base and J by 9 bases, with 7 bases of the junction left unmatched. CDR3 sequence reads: CASSLWGSGSGEQFF. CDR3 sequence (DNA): TGTGCCAGCAGTTTATGGGGTAGCGGGAGCGGTGAGCAGTTCTTC.